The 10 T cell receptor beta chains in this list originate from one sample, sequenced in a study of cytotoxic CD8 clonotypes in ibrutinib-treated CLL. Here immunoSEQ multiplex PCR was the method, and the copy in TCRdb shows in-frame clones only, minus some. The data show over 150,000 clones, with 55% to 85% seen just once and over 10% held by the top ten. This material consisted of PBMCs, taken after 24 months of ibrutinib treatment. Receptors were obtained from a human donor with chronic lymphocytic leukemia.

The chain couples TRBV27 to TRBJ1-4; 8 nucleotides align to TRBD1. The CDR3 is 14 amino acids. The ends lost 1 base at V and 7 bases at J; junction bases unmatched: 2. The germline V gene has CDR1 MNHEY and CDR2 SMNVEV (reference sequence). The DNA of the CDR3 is TGTGCCAGCAGTTTATACAGGGGGTCTGAAAAACTGTTTTTT. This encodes CASSLYRGSEKLFF.

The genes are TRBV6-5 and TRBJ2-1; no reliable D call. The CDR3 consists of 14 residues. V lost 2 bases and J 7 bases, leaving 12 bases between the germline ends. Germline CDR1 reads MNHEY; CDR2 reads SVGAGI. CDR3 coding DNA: TGTGCCAGCAGTTACGGGCTAGTTGGTAATGAGCAGTTCTTC. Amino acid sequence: CASSYGLVGNEQFF.

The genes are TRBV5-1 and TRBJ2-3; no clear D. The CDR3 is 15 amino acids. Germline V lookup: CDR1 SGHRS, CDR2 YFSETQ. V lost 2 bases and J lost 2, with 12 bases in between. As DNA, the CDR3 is TGCGCCAGCAGCTTTTCGAGGTATCTCACAGATACGCAGTATTTT. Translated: CASSFSRYLTDTQYF.

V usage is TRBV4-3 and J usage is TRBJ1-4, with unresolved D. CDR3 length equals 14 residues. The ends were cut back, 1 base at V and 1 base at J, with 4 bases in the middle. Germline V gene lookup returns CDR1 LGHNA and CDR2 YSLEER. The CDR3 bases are TGCGCCAGCAGCCAAGGACAAACTAATGAAAAACTGTTTTTT. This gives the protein CASSQGQTNEKLFF.

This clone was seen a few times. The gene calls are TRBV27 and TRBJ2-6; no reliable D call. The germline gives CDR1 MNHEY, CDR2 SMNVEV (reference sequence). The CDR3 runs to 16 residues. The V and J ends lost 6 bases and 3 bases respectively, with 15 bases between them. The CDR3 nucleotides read TGTGCCAGCAGGAGCGATAGAAAAGGTGGGGCCAACGTCCTGACTTTC. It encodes CASRSDRKGGANVLTF. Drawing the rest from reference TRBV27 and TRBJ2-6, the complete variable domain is EAQVTQNPRYLITVTGKKLTVTCSQNMNHEYMSWYRQDPGLGLRQIYYSMNVEVTDKGDVPEGYKVSRKEKRNFPLILESPSPNQTSLYFCASRSDRKGGANVLTFGAGSRLTVL.

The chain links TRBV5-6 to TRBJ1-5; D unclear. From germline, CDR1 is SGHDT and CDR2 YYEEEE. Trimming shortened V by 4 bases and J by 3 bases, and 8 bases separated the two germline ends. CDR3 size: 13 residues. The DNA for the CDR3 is TGTGCCAGCAGCCTACACCCCAATCAGCCCCAGCATTTT. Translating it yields CASSLHPNQPQHF. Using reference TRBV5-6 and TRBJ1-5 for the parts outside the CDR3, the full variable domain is DAGVTQSPTHLIKTRGQQVTLRCSPKSGHDTVSWYQQALGQGPQFIFQYYEEEERQRGNFPDRFSGHQFPNYSSELNVNALLLGDSALYLCASSLHPNQPQHFGDGTRLSIL.

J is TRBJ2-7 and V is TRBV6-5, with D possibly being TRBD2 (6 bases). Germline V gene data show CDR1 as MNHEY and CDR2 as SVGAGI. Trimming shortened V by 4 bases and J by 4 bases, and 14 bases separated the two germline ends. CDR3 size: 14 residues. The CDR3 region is CASSSFGGRYEQYF. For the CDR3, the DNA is TGTGCCAGCAGTTCCTTCGGGGGAAGATACGAGCAGTACTTC.

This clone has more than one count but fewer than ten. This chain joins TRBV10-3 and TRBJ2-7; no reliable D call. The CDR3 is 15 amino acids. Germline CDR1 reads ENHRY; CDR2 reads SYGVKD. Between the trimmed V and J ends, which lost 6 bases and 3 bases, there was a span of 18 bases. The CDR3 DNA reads TGTGCCATCAGCCCCAGTTTGGCCAAGAACTACGAGCAGTACTTC. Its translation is CAISPSLAKNYEQYF.

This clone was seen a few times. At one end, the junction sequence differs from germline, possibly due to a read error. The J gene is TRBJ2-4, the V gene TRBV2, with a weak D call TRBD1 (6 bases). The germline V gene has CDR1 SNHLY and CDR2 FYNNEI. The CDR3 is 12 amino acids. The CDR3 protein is CASSEDRVIRYF. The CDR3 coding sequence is TGTGCCAGCAGTGAAGACAGGGTTATTCGGTACTTC.

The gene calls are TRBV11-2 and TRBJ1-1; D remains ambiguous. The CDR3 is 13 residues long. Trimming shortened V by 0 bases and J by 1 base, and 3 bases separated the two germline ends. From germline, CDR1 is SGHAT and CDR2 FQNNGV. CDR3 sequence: CASSLEWNTEAFF. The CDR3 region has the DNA TGTGCCAGCAGCTTAGAATGGAACACTGAAGCTTTCTTT. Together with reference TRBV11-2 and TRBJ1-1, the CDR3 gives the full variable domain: EAGVAQSPRYKIIEKRQSVAFWCNPISGHATLYWYQQILGQGPKLLIQFQNNGVVDDSQLPKDRFSAERLKGVDSTLKIQPAKLEDSAVYLCASSLEWNTEAFFGQGTRLTVV.